The present T cell receptor beta chain was sequenced within a study of CD8 T cells in ankylosing spondylitis. Study-level points and caveats: Apparently characteristic of ankylosing spondylitis blood was a TCR beta motif (under ten highly homologous variants). Matched synovial fluid from ankylosing spondylitis patients was reported to be enriched for disease-linked clones.

TCR beta libraries were made by quantitative 5'-RACE with molecular barcodes. In TCRdb, the 5' RACE reads were re-called with MiXCR into one record per CDR3 protein. In the table there are approximately 540,000 distinct CDR3 sequences, approximately 12% of which are singletons. Concerning this clonotype itself: The target antigen is unknown.

Germline V CDR1 and CDR2: MGHRA, YSYEKL. Trimming removed 1 base from V and 2 bases from J; junction bases left unmatched: 7. The CDR3 covers 17 residues. The sequence derives from a male donor with ankylosing spondylitis. The sample was blood, either unsorted or a sorted T cell fraction (not recorded which). This sequence joins TRBV4-1 and TRBJ1-5; 8 nucleotides align to TRBD1. As DNA, the CDR3 is TGCGCCAGCAGCCAAGGCAGACAGGGGATGCGCAATCAGCCCCAGCATTTT. Translated: CASSQGRQGMRNQPQHF.